This T cell receptor (beta chain) was sequenced in a study of T cells after yellow fever vaccination. Looked up from germline, CDR1 is MGHRA and CDR2 is YSYEKL. With V trimmed by 0 bases and J by 0 bases, 6 bases remained unmatched. The length of the CDR3 is 19 residues. Using its own MiXCR run on the 5' RACE reads, TCRdb lists one record per CDR3 protein. The top ten hold roughly 33% of the sample, which has 150,000 or so distinct CDR3 sequences, 7% to 10% seen once. About this clonotype: Its antigen is not known.

General observations from the study: Repertoires sorted by FACS could include abundant clonotypes that are contaminants from the bulk population. Most primary-vaccination clones reappeared after the booster (approximately 97% CD4, 85% to 90% CD8).

This sequence joins TRBV4-1 and TRBJ2-3; 13 nucleotides align to TRBD2. This sequence was found in a man between 18 and 35 years old who received the YFV17D yellow fever vaccine. Material: CD8+ T cells sorted from PBMCs, obtained 45 days after the yellow fever booster vaccination. CDR3 bases: TGCGCCAGCAGCCAAGAGATGGGACTAGCGGGGTATAGCACAGATACGCAGTATTTT. This codes for CASSQEMGLAGYSTDTQYF.